This TCR beta chain was observed in a study of immune heterogeneity within non-small cell lung tumors. Study-level information: Of all tumors, 4 turned out to be squamous cell carcinomas, approximately eleven were non-squamous carcinomas and 1 was not otherwise specified. General study points: Individual patients had largely distinct high-frequency T-cell receptor beta clonotypes.

Bulk tumor genomic DNA served as template, at roughly 600 ng per sample. Collection of several biopsies per primary tumor, spaced far apart, took place during surgery. The cohort was untreated, with newly diagnosed non-small cell lung cancer undergoing curative surgery. Amplification of the TCR beta CDR3 was achieved through multiplex PCR with 32 V and 13 J primers. TCRdb called the multiplex PCR reads again in MiXCR, with one record for every CDR3 protein. The sample holds some 14,000 distinct CDR3 sequences; 28% are singletons and the top ten take less than 5%. By frequency in the sample, this clonotype is medium-sized. Its antigen is not known. J gave up 3 bases and V 2 bases, and 4 bases lay outside the gene matches. The V gene's germline CDR1 is MNHEY and CDR2 SVGAGI. The CDR3 is 14 residues long.

The TCR comes from a man aged 40-50 years with non-small cell lung cancer. The rearrangement links TRBV6-5 to TRBJ2-7, with TRBD1 matching over 7 bases. The material sequenced was lung tumor tissue. The CDR3 spells CASSYGRDSYEQYF. The CDR3 bases are TGTGCCAGCAGTTACGGCAGGGACAGCTACGAGCAGTACTTC.